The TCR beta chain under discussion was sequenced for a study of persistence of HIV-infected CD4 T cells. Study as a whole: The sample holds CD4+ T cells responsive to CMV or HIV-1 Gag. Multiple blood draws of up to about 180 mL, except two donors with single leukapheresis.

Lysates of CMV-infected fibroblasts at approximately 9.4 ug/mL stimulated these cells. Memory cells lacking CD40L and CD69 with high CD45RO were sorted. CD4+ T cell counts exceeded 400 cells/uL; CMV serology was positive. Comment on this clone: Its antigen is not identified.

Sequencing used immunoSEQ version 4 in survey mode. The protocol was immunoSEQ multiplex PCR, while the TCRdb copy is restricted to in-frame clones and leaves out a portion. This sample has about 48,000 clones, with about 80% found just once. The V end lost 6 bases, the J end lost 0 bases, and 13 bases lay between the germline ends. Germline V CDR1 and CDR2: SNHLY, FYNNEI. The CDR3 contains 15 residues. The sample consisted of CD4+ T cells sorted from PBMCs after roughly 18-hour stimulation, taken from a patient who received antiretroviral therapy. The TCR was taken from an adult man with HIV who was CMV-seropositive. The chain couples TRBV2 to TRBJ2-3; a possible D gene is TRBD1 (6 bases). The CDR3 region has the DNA TGTGCCAGCAGGAGGGGGACGCAGAGCACAGATACGCAGTATTTT. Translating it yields CASRRGTQSTDTQYF.